This T cell receptor beta chain originates from a study of T cells in tuberculosis. The study's findings and limits: A GMM-specific repertoire classifier reached 75% to 90% accuracy, AUROC under 0.95.

Of note for this clone: Antigen specificity is unknown.

TCRdb's copy holds only in-frame clones and misses some; the assay was immunoSEQ multiplex PCR. The data contain tens of thousands of clones, roughly 95% of them singletons. Time point noted: new active TB diagnosis, blood taken before or within 7 days of starting treatment. Each donor contributed 85,000 to 100,000 T cells on average, unsorted. From germline, CDR1 is MNHEY and CDR2 SMNVEV (reference sequence). This CDR3 has 15 residues. V lost 6 bases to trimming and J lost 0 bases, with 12 bases between them. This TCR was recovered from an adult with tuberculosis. The chain joins TRBV27 to TRBJ2-1; a possible D gene is TRBD2 (6 bases). This material consisted of PBMCs, taken at tuberculosis diagnosis. CDR3: CASRGGDSSYNEQFF. The CDR3 DNA is TGTGCCAGCAGAGGAGGGGATAGCTCCTACAATGAGCAGTTCTTC.